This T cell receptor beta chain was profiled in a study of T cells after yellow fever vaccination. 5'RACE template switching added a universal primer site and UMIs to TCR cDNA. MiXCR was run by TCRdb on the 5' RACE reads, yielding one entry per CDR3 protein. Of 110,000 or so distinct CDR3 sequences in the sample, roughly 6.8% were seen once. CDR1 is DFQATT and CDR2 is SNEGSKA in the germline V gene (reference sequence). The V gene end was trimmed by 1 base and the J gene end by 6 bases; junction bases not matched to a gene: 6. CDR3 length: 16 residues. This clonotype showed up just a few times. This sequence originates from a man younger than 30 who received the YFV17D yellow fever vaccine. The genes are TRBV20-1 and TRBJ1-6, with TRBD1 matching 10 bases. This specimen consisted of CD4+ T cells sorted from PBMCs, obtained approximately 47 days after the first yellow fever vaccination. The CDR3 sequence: CSARAGGQGFNSPLHF. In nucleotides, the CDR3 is TGCAGTGCTAGAGCCGGGGGACAGGGGTTTAATTCACCCCTCCACTTT.